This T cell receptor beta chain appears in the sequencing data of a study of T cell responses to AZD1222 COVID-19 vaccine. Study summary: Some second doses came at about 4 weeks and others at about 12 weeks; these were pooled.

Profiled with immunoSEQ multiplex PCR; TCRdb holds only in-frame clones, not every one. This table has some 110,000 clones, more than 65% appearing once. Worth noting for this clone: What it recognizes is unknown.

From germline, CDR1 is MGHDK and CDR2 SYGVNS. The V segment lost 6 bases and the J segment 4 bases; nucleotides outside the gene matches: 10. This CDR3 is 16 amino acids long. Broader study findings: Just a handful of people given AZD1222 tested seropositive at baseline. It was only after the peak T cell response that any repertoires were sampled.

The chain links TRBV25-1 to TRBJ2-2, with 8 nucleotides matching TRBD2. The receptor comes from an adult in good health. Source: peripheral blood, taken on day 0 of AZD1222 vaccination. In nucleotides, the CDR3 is TGTGCCAGCAGGCCGGCGGGGGGCAAGGGCACCGGGGAGCTGTTTTTT. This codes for CASRPAGGKGTGELFF. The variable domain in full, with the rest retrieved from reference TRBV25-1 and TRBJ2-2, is EADIYQTPRYLVIGTGKKITLECSQTMGHDKMYWYQQDPGMELHLIHYSYGVNSTEKGDLSSESTVSRIRTEHFPLTLESARPSHTSQYLCASRPAGGKGTGELFFGEGSRLTVL.